This TCR beta chain appears in the sequencing data of a study of CD8 T cells in ankylosing spondylitis. Using its own MiXCR run on the 5' RACE reads, TCRdb lists one record per CDR3 protein. The sample holds 300,000 to 400,000 distinct CDR3 sequences, approximately 10% seen once. Germline CDR1 reads SGHTA; CDR2 reads FQGTGA. The CDR3 has 15 residues. After removal of 5 bases from V and 5 bases from J, the junction contained 11 bases not matched to a gene. V usage is TRBV7-3 and J usage is TRBJ2-7, with 8 bases fitting TRBD1. The TCR comes from a female donor with ankylosing spondylitis or in good health (not recorded which). Sequencing was done on a sample of blood, either unsorted or a sorted T cell fraction (not recorded which). CDR3 sequence: CASSPTGTGYDEQYF. Written as DNA, the CDR3 is TGTGCCAGCAGCCCCACCGGGACAGGATACGACGAGCAGTACTTC.